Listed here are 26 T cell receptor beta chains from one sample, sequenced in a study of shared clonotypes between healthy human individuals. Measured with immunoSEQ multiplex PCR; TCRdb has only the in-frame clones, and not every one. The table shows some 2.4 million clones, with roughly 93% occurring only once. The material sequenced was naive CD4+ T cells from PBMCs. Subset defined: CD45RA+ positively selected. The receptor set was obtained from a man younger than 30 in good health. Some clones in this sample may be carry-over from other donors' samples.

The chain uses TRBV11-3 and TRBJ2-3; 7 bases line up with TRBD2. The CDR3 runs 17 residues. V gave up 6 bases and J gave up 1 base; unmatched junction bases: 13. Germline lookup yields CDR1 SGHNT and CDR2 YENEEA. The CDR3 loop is CASSCTSAEPGTDTQYF. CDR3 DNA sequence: TGTGCCAGCAGTTGCACTAGCGCCGAACCTGGCACAGATACGCAGTATTTT.

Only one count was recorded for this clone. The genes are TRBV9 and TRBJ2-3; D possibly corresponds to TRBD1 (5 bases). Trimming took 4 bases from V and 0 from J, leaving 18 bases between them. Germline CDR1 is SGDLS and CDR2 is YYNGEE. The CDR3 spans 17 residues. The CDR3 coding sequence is TGTGCCAGCAGCCCTCAATGGGGCGATGGGAGCACAGATACGCAGTATTTT. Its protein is CASSPQWGDGSTDTQYF. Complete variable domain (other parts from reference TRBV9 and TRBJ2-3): DSGVTQTPKHLITATGQRVTLRCSPRSGDLSVYWYQQSLDQGLQFLIQYYNGEERAKGNILERFSAQQFPDLHSELNLSSLELGDSALYFCASSPQWGDGSTDTQYFGPGTRLTVL.

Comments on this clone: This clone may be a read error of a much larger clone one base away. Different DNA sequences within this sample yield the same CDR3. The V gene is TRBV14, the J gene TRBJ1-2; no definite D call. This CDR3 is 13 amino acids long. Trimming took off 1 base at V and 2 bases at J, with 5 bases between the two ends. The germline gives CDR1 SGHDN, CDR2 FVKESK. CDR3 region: CASSQGQNYGYTF. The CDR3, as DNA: TGTGCCAGCAGCCAAGGTCAGAACTATGGCTACACCTTC. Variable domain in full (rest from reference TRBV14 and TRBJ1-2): EAGVTQFPSHSVIEKGQTVTLRCDPISGHDNLYWYRRVMGKEIKFLLHFVKESKQDESGMPNNRFLAERTGGTYSTLKVQPAELEDSGVYFCASSQGQNYGYTFGSGTRLTVV.

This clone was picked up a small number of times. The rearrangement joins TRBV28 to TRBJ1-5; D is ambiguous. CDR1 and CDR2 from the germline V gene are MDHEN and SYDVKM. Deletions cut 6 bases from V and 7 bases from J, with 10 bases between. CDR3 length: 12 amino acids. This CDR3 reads CASSRVWQPQHF. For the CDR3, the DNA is TGTGCCAGCAGCCGGGTGTGGCAGCCCCAGCATTTT.

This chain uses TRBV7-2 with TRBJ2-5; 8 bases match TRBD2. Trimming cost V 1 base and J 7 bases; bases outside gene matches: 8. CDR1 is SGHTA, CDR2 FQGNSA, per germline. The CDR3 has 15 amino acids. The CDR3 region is CASSLGGLAGMTQYF. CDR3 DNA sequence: TGTGCCAGCAGCTTAGGCGGGCTAGCGGGTATGACCCAGTACTTC. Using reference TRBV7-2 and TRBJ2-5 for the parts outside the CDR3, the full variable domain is GAGVSQSPSNKVTEKGKDVELRCDPISGHTALYWYRQSLGQGLEFLIYFQGNSAPDKSGLPSDRFSAERTGGSVSTLTIQRTQQEDSAVYLCASSLGGLAGMTQYFGPGTRLLVL.

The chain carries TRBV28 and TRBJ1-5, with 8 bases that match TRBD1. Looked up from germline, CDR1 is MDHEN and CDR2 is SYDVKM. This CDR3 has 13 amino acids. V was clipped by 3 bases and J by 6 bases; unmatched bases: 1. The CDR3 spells CASSFDRGQPQHF. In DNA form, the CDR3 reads TGTGCCAGCAGTTTCGACAGGGGTCAGCCCCAGCATTTT.

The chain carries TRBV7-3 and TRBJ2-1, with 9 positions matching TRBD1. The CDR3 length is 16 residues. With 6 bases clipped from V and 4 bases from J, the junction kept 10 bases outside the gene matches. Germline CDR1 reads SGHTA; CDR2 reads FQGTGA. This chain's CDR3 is CASSYTGTGTYNEQFF. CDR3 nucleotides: TGTGCCAGCAGTTACACCGGGACAGGGACTTACAATGAGCAGTTCTTC.

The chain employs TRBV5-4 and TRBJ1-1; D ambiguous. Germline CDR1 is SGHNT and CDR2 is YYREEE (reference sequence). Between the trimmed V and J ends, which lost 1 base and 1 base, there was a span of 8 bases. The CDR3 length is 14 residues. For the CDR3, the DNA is TGTGCCAGCAGCTTGCGGGGTCGGAACACTGAAGCTTTCTTT. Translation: CASSLRGRNTEAFF.

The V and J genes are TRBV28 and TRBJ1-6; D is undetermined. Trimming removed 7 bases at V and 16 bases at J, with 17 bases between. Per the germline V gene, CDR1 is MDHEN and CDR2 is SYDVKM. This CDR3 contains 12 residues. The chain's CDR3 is CASTPSGHPLHF. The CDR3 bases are TGTGCCAGCACCCCCAGCGGTCACCCTCTCCACTTT. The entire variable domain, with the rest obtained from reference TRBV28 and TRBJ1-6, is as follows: DVKVTQSSRYLVKRTGEKVFLECVQDMDHENMFWYRQDPGLGLRLIYFSYDVKMKEKGDIPEGYSVSREKKERFSLILESASTNQTSMYLCASTPSGHPLHFGNGTRLTVT.

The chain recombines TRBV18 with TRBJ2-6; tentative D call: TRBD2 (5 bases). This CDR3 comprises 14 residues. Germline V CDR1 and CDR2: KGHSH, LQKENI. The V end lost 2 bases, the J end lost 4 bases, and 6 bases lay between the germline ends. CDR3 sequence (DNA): TGTGCCAGCTCACCAGAGGGAGGGGCCAACGTCCTGACTTTC. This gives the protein CASSPEGGANVLTF.

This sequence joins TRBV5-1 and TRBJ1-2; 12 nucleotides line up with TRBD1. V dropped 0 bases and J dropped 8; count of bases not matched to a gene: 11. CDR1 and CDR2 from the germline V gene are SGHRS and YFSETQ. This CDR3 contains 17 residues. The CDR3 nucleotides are TGCGCCAGCAGCTTGGATATAATTGGGACAGGGGGCGCGGGCTACACCTTC. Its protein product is CASSLDIIGTGGAGYTF.

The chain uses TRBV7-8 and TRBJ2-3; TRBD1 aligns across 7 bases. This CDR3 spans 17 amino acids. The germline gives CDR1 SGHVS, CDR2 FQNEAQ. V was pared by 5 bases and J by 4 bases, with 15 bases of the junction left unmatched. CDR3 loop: CASSPYPTGTIPDTQYF. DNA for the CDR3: TGTGCCAGCAGCCCATACCCGACAGGGACCATCCCAGATACGCAGTATTTT.

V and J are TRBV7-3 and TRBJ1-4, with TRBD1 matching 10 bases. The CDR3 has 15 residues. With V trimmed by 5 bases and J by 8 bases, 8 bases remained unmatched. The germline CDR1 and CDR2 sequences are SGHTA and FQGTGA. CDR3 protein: CASSPGRTGGEKLFF. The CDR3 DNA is TGTGCCAGCAGCCCAGGCCGGACAGGGGGGGAAAAACTGTTTTTT.

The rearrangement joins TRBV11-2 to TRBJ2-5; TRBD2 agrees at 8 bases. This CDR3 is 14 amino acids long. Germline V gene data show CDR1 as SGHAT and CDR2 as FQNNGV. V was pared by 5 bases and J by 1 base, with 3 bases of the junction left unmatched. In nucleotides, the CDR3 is TGTGCCAGCAGCCGGGGGGGGCCCCAAGAGACCCAGTACTTC. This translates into CASSRGGPQETQYF.

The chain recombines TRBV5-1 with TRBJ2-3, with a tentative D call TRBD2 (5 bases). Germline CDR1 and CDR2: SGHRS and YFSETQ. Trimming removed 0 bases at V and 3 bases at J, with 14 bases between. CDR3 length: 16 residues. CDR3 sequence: CASSLGSGPATDTQYF. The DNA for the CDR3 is TGCGCCAGCAGCTTGGGAAGCGGACCAGCTACAGATACGCAGTATTTT.

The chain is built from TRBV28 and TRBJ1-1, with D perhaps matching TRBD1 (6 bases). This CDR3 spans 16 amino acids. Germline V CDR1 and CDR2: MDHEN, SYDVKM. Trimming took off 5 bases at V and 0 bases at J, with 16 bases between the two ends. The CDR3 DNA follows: TGTGCCAGCAGTCCAAACGCGGGACACATGAACACTGAAGCTTTCTTT. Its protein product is CASSPNAGHMNTEAFF.

In nucleotides, the CDR3 is TGTGCCAGTAGTATTTTGGGGTTGGGAGTCTCCGCTGAAGCTTTCTTT. Protein sequence: CASSILGLGVSAEAFF. The V and J genes are TRBV19 and TRBJ1-1; D remains unclear. This CDR3 region has 16 residues. The germline gives CDR1 LNHDA, CDR2 SQIVND (reference sequence). The V and J ends lost 3 bases and 6 bases respectively, with 20 bases between them.

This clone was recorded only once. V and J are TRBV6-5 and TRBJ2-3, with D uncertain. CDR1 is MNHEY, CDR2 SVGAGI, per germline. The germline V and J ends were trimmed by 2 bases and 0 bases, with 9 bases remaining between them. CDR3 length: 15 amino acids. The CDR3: CASSYRGASTDTQYF. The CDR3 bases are TGTGCCAGCAGTTACCGCGGAGCTAGCACAGATACGCAGTATTTT.

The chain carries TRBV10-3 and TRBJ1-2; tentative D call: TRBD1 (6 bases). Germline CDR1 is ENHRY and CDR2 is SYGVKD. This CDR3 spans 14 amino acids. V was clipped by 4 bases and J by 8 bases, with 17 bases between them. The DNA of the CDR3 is TGTGCCATCAGTGTTGAGGGGGGCCGAGAGGGCTACACCTTC. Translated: CAISVEGGREGYTF.

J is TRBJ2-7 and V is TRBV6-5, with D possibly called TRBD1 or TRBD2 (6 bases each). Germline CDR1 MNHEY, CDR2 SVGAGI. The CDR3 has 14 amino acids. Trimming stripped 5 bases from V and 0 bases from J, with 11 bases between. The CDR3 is CASSLAGHSYEQYF. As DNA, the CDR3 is TGTGCCAGCAGTCTTGCGGGACACTCCTACGAGCAGTACTTC.

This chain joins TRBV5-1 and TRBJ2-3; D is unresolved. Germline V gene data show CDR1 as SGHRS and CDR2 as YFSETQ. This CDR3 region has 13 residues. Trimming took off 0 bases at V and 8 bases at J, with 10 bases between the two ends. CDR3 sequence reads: CASSLGGRSTQYF. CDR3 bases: TGCGCCAGCAGCTTGGGGGGTAGGTCTACGCAGTATTTT.

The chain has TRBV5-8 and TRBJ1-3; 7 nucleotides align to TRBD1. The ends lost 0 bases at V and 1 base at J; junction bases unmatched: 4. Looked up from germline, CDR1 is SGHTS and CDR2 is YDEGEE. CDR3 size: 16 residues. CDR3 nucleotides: TGTGCCAGCAGCTTGGGACAGGGCCGTTCTGGAAACACCATATATTTT. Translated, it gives CASSLGQGRSGNTIYF.

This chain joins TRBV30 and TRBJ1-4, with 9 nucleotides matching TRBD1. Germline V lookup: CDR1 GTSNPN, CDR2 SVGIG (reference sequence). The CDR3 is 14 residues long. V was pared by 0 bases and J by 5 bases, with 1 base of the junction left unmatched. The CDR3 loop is CAWSVGTGNEKLFF. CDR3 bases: TGTGCCTGGAGTGTAGGGACAGGGAATGAAAAACTGTTTTTT.

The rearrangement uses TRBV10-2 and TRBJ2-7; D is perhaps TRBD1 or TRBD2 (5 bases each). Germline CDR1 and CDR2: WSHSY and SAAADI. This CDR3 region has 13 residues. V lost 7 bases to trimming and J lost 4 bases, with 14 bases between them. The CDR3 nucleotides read TGCGCCAGCATGTACCGGGACGAGTACGAGCAGTACTTC. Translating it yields CASMYRDEYEQYF.

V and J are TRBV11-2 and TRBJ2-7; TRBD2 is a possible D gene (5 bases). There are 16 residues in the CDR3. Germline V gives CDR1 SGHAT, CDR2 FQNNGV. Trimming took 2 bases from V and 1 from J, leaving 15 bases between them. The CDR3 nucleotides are TGTGCCAGCAGCTTACATCTGTTTCGCGGGTCCTACGAGCAGTACTTC. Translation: CASSLHLFRGSYEQYF.

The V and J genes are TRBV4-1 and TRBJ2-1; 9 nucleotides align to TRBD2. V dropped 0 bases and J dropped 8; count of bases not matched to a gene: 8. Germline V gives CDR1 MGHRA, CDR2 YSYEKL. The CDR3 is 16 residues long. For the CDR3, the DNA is TGCGCCAGCAGCCAAGACTTTAGCGGGAGTACCTATGAGCAGTTCTTC. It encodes CASSQDFSGSTYEQFF.